The next 29 T cell receptor beta chains were all read from a single sample in a study of T cells in Graves' hyperthyroidism and ophthalmopathy. The CDR3 regions of TCR beta were amplified from RNA transcripts. In the first-round RT-PCR of the TCR CDR3, the HTBI primer set was used. Using its own MiXCR run on the multiplex PCR reads, TCRdb lists one record per CDR3 protein. Of approximately 600,000 distinct CDR3 sequences in the sample, 14% are singletons; the top ten hold about 6.6%. The sequenced sample was blood. These TCRs come from a woman between 18 and 29 years old with Graves' ophthalmopathy.

This clonotype was found many times. V and J are TRBV12-3 or TRBV12-4 and TRBJ2-3; the match to TRBD1 covers 8 bases. The CDR3 sequence is 15 residues long. J gave up 2 bases and V 4 bases, and 5 bases lay outside the gene matches. CDR3 nucleotides: TGTGCCAGCAGTTGGGCGGGACAGGTCACAGATACGCAGTATTTT. It translates to CASSWAGQVTDTQYF.

This clonotype has a count of ten or more. The chain combines TRBV28 with TRBJ1-4, with D unresolved. The V gene's germline CDR1 is MDHEN and CDR2 SYDVKM. This CDR3 has 14 residues. Trimming cost V 6 bases and J 8 bases, with 16 bases left between them. CDR3 nucleotide sequence: TGTGCCAGCAGAGTTCCGGGGTTGGGAGAAAAACTGTTTTTT. It codes for CASRVPGLGEKLFF.

The table lists this clonotype with many counts. The rearrangement joins TRBV7-9 to TRBJ2-1, with 11 bases lining up with TRBD2. CDR3 length: 15 amino acids. The trim removed 4 bases at V and 6 bases at J, leaving 5 bases unmatched. Germline CDR1 SEHNR, CDR2 FQNEAQ (reference sequence). The DNA of the CDR3 is TGTGCCAGCAGCTACCGGACTAGCGGGTTCAATGAGCAGTTCTTC. This translates into CASSYRTSGFNEQFF.

This clonotype came up many times. The rearrangement links TRBV29-1 to TRBJ2-3; weak D call: TRBD1 (6 bases). The V and J ends lost 4 bases and 6 bases respectively, with 17 bases between them. This CDR3 contains 14 residues. Germline CDR1 reads SQVTM; CDR2 reads ANQGSEA. CDR3 in DNA: TGCAGCGTTGTGAGGGGACACCCTGGGGATACGCAGTATTTT. Translation gives CSVVRGHPGDTQYF.

This clonotype was observed a few times. The chain combines TRBV6-1 with TRBJ1-2, with D uncertain. The germline V gene encodes CDR1 MNHNS and CDR2 SASEGT. This CDR3 region has 15 residues. V was pared by 1 base and J by 4 bases, with 13 bases between. CDR3 sequence reads: CASSEGPARIYGYTF. CDR3 nucleotide sequence: TGTGCCAGCAGTGAAGGGCCGGCTAGGATCTATGGCTACACCTTC.

This clonotype occurred a few times. The chain has TRBV20-1 and TRBJ2-1; TRBD2 agrees at 14 bases. The CDR3 spans 17 residues. The V gene's germline CDR1 is DFQATT and CDR2 SNEGSKA (reference sequence). The J segment lost 3 bases and the V segment lost 7 bases, leaving 11 bases of the junction unmatched. CDR3 sequence: CSVGLAGGGGYYNEQFF. The CDR3 region has the DNA TGCAGTGTTGGACTAGCGGGAGGTGGTGGGTACTACAATGAGCAGTTCTTC.

The chain combines TRBV6-1 with TRBJ2-7; D not certain. The CDR3 sequence is 12 residues long. Germline loops: CDR1 MNHNS, CDR2 SASEGT. V lost 6 bases and J 4 bases, leaving 10 bases between the germline ends. The CDR3 DNA reads as TGTGCCAGCAGCCACCTGACTTACGAGCAGTACTTC. Its protein product is CASSHLTYEQYF.

Many counts were recorded for this clonotype. V is TRBV30 and J is TRBJ1-5; no reliable D call. Trimming cost V 2 bases and J 7 bases, with 9 bases left between them. Germline values: CDR1 GTSNPN, CDR2 SVGIG (reference sequence). CDR3 length equals 12 residues. In DNA form, the CDR3 reads TGTGCCTGGAGTCCACCTTCGCAGCCCCAGCATTTT. This translates into CAWSPPSQPQHF.

This clonotype has at least ten counts. The chain links TRBV6-4 to TRBJ1-5; TRBD1 agrees at 11 bases. Germline-derived CDR1 and CDR2 are MRHNA and SNTAGT. V lost 3 bases and J lost 6; bases outside the gene matches: 7. This CDR3 has 16 residues. The CDR3 region is CASSECGQGAGQPQHF. The CDR3 DNA reads TGTGCCAGCAGTGAGTGTGGACAGGGGGCGGGTCAGCCCCAGCATTTT.

A few counts support this clonotype. J is TRBJ1-5 and V is TRBV20-1, with D possibly being TRBD1 (5 bases). V was shortened by 1 base and J by 5 bases, with 15 bases between the two germline ends. The CDR3 is 15 amino acids. Per the germline V gene, CDR1 is DFQATT and CDR2 is SNEGSKA (reference sequence). CDR3 DNA sequence: TGCAGTGCTAGAGGGTACCAGGGTTCTGATCAGCCCCAGCATTTT. Its protein is CSARGYQGSDQPQHF.

This clonotype was detected a few times. The DNA of the CDR3 is TGCGCCAGCAGCTTGGGACTAGCTATGGGCGAGCAGTACTTC. It is translated as CASSLGLAMGEQYF. The V call is TRBV5-1, the J call TRBJ2-7, with 7 bases identical to TRBD2. The CDR3 contains 14 residues. With V trimmed by 0 bases and J by 6 bases, 6 bases remained unmatched. The V gene's germline CDR1 is SGHRS and CDR2 YFSETQ.

As concerns this clonotype: A much larger clone differs by one base, so this may be a read error. This chain joins TRBV19 and TRBJ1-1; D is ambiguous. Germline assignment: CDR1 LNHDA and CDR2 SQIVND (reference sequence). This CDR3 is built from 13 residues. V dropped 1 base and J dropped 0 bases, with 3 bases sitting between them. Here the CDR3 DNA reads TGTGCCAGTAGTATAGTTGTGAACACTGAAGCTTTCTTT. Translated, it gives CASSIVVNTEAFF.

This clonotype was seen repeatedly, ten times or more. This chain uses TRBV30 with TRBJ2-2; D is unclear. The CDR3 extends over 10 amino acids. Germline CDR1 and CDR2: GTSNPN and SVGIG (reference sequence). The germline V and J ends were trimmed by 5 bases and 5 bases, with 3 bases remaining between them. The CDR3 sequence: CAWGTGELFF. The CDR3 bases are TGTGCCTGGGGGACCGGGGAGCTGTTTTTT.

V gene TRBV29-1 combines with J gene TRBJ2-3, with TRBD1 matching 7 bases. Germline V lookup: CDR1 SQVTM, CDR2 ANQGSEA. V gave up 6 bases and J gave up 3 bases; unmatched junction bases: 6. CDR3 size: 13 residues. The CDR3 coding sequence is TGCAGCGTGGACAGGAAAGGGACAGATACGCAGTATTTT. Protein product: CSVDRKGTDTQYF.

The V gene is TRBV19, the J gene TRBJ1-5, with D perhaps matching TRBD1 (5 bases). Germline V gene sequence: CDR1 LNHDA, CDR2 SQIVND (reference sequence). Trimming cost V 0 bases and J 0 bases, with 6 bases left between them. This CDR3 has 15 residues. This CDR3 is CASSIDTGSNQPQHF. As DNA, the CDR3 is TGTGCCAGTAGTATAGATACAGGTAGCAATCAGCCCCAGCATTTT.

In this sample, this clonotype turned up once. This chain uses TRBV19 with TRBJ2-5; D assignment may be TRBD1 or TRBD2 (6 bases each). V was trimmed by 6 bases and J by 5 bases, leaving 16 bases between them. The CDR3 extends over 14 amino acids. Germline CDR1 and CDR2: LNHDA and SQIVND (reference sequence). CDR3 in amino acids: CASRPTGAGETQYF. The CDR3 DNA sequence: TGTGCCAGTAGACCTACGGGGGCGGGGGAGACCCAGTACTTC.

This clonotype has only a few counts. This chain uses TRBV24-1 with TRBJ2-3; TRBD1 might be the D (6 bases). V lost 5 bases and J 0 bases, leaving 14 bases between the germline ends. This CDR3 is 16 amino acids long. The germline V gene has CDR1 KGHDR and CDR2 SFDVKD. The CDR3 loop reads CATSAFGQSSTDTQYF. The CDR3, as DNA: TGTGCCACCAGTGCATTCGGACAGTCCAGCACAGATACGCAGTATTTT.

A few counts support this clonotype. This chain joins TRBV19 and TRBJ2-1; no firm D call. The V gene lost 0 bases and the J gene lost 1 base, with 1 base spanning the gap. The CDR3 loop spans 13 amino acids. CDR1 and CDR2 (germline): LNHDA, SQIVND (reference sequence). For the CDR3, the DNA is TGTGCCAGTAGTATAGAGTCCTACAATGAGCAGTTCTTC. Translating gives CASSIESYNEQFF.

The genes are TRBV24-1 and TRBJ2-6; D is undetermined. V lost 1 base, J lost 0 bases, and 6 bases lay in between. The CDR3 loop spans 16 amino acids. CDR1 and CDR2 (germline): KGHDR, SFDVKD. The CDR3 sequence is CATSDFKGSGANVLTF. In DNA form, the CDR3 reads TGTGCCACCAGTGATTTCAAGGGCTCTGGGGCCAACGTCCTGACTTTC.

At least ten counts were recorded for this clonotype. The genes are TRBV29-1 and TRBJ2-5; possible D gene TRBD1, 5 bases. Germline values: CDR1 SQVTM, CDR2 ANQGSEA. The germline V and J ends were trimmed by 4 bases and 5 bases, with 8 bases remaining between them. This CDR3 has 11 residues. The CDR3: CSVGSGETQYF. Written as DNA, the CDR3 is TGCAGCGTTGGTTCAGGGGAGACCCAGTACTTC.

In this sample, this clonotype turned up many times. The V gene is TRBV30, the J gene TRBJ1-2; a weak D match, TRBD1 (5 bases). This CDR3 spans 14 amino acids. The V end was cut by 4 bases, the J end by 4 bases, with 16 bases between. Germline assignment: CDR1 GTSNPN and CDR2 SVGIG (reference sequence). Here the CDR3 DNA reads TGTGCCTGGAAACCCCGGGGGACGTTCTATGGCTACACCTTC. Protein: CAWKPRGTFYGYTF. The variable domain in full, completed from reference TRBV30 and TRBJ1-2, reads SQTIHQWPATLVQPVGSPLSLECTVEGTSNPNLYWYRQAAGRGLQLLFYSVGIGQISSEVPQNLSASRPQDRQFILSSKKLLLSDSGFYLCAWKPRGTFYGYTFGSGTRLTVV.

This clonotype was detected ten times or more. V gene TRBV7-9 combines with J gene TRBJ2-3; tentatively, D is TRBD1 (5 bases). V dropped 0 bases and J dropped 3 bases, with 10 bases sitting between them. The germline gives CDR1 SEHNR, CDR2 FQNEAQ (reference sequence). The CDR3 totals 15 residues. In nucleotides, the CDR3 is TGTGCCAGCAGCTTAGCCGGCAGGGCAACAGATACGCAGTATTTT. The encoded protein is CASSLAGRATDTQYF.

In this sample, this clonotype turned up a few times. The chain employs TRBV29-1 and TRBJ1-2; D gene ambiguous. From germline, CDR1 is SQVTM and CDR2 ANQGSEA. The CDR3 has 13 amino acids. With 4 bases removed from V and 0 bases from J, the gap between germline ends came to 9 bases. CDR3 coding DNA: TGCAGCGTTGGAGACTTCTCTAACTATGGCTACACCTTC. Its translation is CSVGDFSNYGYTF.

This clonotype was observed many times. The chain links TRBV6-2 or TRBV6-3 to TRBJ2-5, with 10 bases that match TRBD2. Trimming removed 6 bases from V and 5 bases from J; junction bases left unmatched: 24. Germline assignment: CDR1 MNHEY and CDR2 SVGEGT. The CDR3 is 20 residues long. CDR3 bases: TGTGCCAGCAGACAATACGGGACCGAGCTAGCGGGAGAATTCTTGGAGACCCAGTACTTC. Translation: CASRQYGTELAGEFLETQYF.

In its sample, this clonotype was seen a few times. The rearrangement joins TRBV10-3 to TRBJ2-3, with 7 bases fitting TRBD2. V trimming: 8 bases; J trimming: 1 base; junction bases outside the gene matches: 6. Germline-derived CDR1 and CDR2 are ENHRY and SYGVKD. This CDR3 comprises 14 residues. CDR3 sequence: CAIGGREGTDTQYF. The DNA of the CDR3 is TGTGCCATCGGGGGGAGGGAAGGCACAGATACGCAGTATTTT.

This clonotype came up many times. This rearrangement joins TRBV12-3 or TRBV12-4 to TRBJ2-1; 8 bases agree with TRBD1. CDR3 size: 15 residues. V trimming: 5 bases; J trimming: 4 bases; junction bases outside the gene matches: 7. This chain's CDR3 is CASSPGTGPYNEQFF. CDR3 DNA: TGTGCCAGCAGTCCTGGGACAGGACCTTACAATGAGCAGTTCTTC.

This clonotype was counted at least ten times. V and J are TRBV6-1 and TRBJ2-7; 16 bases align to TRBD2. The CDR3 spans 18 residues. After removal of 7 bases from V and 2 bases from J, the junction contained 11 bases not matched to a gene. Germline CDR1 MNHNS, CDR2 SASEGT. CDR3 nucleotides: TGTGCCAGCACCCCGGGGACTAGCGGGAGGGCCCCTCCCTACGAGCAGTACTTC. Translated, it gives CASTPGTSGRAPPYEQYF.

This clonotype was picked up many times. The rearrangement links TRBV13 to TRBJ2-3; D tentatively reads TRBD1 or TRBD2 (5 bases each). The V end lost 5 bases, the J end lost 9 bases, and 24 bases lay between the germline ends. Germline loops: CDR1 PRHDT, CDR2 FYEKMQ (reference sequence). This CDR3 spans 16 amino acids. DNA for the CDR3: TGTGCCAGCAGCCCACCCCGGGACCCCGGTCGCCGAACGCAGTATTTT. Translating it yields CASSPPRDPGRRTQYF. The variable domain in full, with the rest retrieved from reference TRBV13 and TRBJ2-3, is AAGVIQSPRHLIKEKRETATLKCYPIPRHDTVYWYQQGPGQDPQFLISFYEKMQSDKGSIPDRFSAQQFSDYHSELNMSSLELGDSALYFCASSPPRDPGRRTQYFGPGTRLTVL.

In this sample, this clonotype turned up many times. This sequence joins TRBV7-9 and TRBJ1-1; D is unclear. The V gene's germline CDR1 is SEHNR and CDR2 FQNEAQ (reference sequence). The CDR3 sequence is 15 residues long. V shed 1 base and J shed 1 base, with 10 bases lying between them. This CDR3 is CASSLEGTANTEAFF. In DNA, the CDR3 is TGTGCCAGCAGCTTAGAAGGTACGGCGAACACTGAAGCTTTCTTT.